The 30 T cell receptor beta chains in this list originate from one sample, sequenced in a study of T cell clonality in common variable immunodeficiency. This table comes from immunoSEQ multiplex PCR, and its TCRdb copy is limited to in-frame clones, with some not included. The sample lists fewer than 75,000 clones, none appearing once, the ten largest making up about 1.7%. Sample: peripheral blood mononuclear cells. The receptors were sampled from a person aged 18 to 70 in good health.

There are many counts of this clone. The DNA ends 3 residues before the CDR3 does, and the rest of the CDR3 is filled in from the germline J gene. The chain is built from TRBV19 and TRBJ2-1; D gene unclear. Trimming took off 1 base at V and 7 bases at J, with 8 bases between the two ends. This CDR3 is built from 13 residues. Germline V gene lookup returns CDR1 LNHDA and CDR2 SQIVND (reference sequence). The DNA read from the CDR3 is TGTGCCAGTAGTATAGGAGTCGGTAATGAG. It codes for CASSIGVGNE. The entire CDR3 protein is CASSIGVGNEQFF.

This clone was seen at least ten times. From the germline J gene comes the end of the CDR3, since the read stops 3 residues before it. The chain recombines TRBV20-1 with TRBJ1-5; weak D call: TRBD1 (5 bases). The V and J ends lost 6 bases and 2 bases respectively, with 11 bases between them. The CDR3 has 13 residues. CDR1 is DFQATT and CDR2 is SNEGSKA in the germline V gene (reference sequence). The CDR3 is CSASRGGNQPQHF. Partial CDR3 DNA: TGCAGTGCCTCCCGGGGGGGCAATCAGCCC.

This clone was observed many times. The read gets to within 3 residues of the CDR3 end, and the germline J gene fills in the rest. This chain uses TRBV2 with TRBJ2-3; 10 bases line up with TRBD2. CDR1 and CDR2 from the germline V gene are SNHLY and FYNNEI. This CDR3 contains 16 residues. Trimming took 4 bases from V and 8 from J; bases not matched to a gene: 12. The sequenced CDR3 bases are TGTGCCAGCAGTGTGACTAGCGGGTTAGGCTCAGGTACG. Translated: CASSVTSGLGSGT. The entire CDR3 reads CASSVTSGLGSGTQYF. The full variable domain, completed using reference TRBV2 and TRBJ2-3, is EPEVTQTPSHQVTQMGQEVILRCVPISNHLYFYWYRQILGQKVEFLVSFYNNEISEKSEIFDDQFSVERPDGSNFTLKIRSTKLEDSAMYFCASSVTSGLGSGTQYFGPGTRLTVL.

This clone occurred many times. The CDR3 is cut off 3 residues early in the read; its end comes from the germline J gene. This chain connects TRBV15 to TRBJ1-4; D gene uncertain. The CDR3 contains 14 residues. CDR1 is LNHNV, CDR2 YYDKDF, per germline (reference sequence). V dropped 2 bases and J dropped 7 bases, with 11 bases sitting between them. CDR3 bases read: TGTGCCACCAGCAGACGGACTGGGTTTGAAAAA. Translating it yields CATSRRTGFEK. The CDR3 as a whole reads CATSRRTGFEKLFF.

This clone came up many times. The read halts 3 residues ahead of the CDR3 end, with the missing end drawn from the germline J gene. The V and J genes are TRBV14 and TRBJ2-1; TRBD2 agrees at 8 bases. This CDR3 is built from 16 residues. J was trimmed by 0 bases and V by 4 bases; bases with no gene match: 5. The germline V gene has CDR1 SGHDN and CDR2 FVKESK. The CDR3 loop reads CASSPQRETSYNEQFF. Partial CDR3 DNA: TGTGCCAGCAGCCCCCAGCGGGAGACCTCCTACAATGAG.

In its sample, this clone was seen many times. The sequenced fragment ends 3 residues before the CDR3 boundary, so the rest is inferred from the germline J gene. This chain joins TRBV7-8 and TRBJ1-1; TRBD1 aligns across 7 bases. Germline V gene lookup returns CDR1 SGHVS and CDR2 FQNEAQ. This CDR3 comprises 14 residues. V shed 5 bases, J shed 5 bases, and the junction held 8 bases outside the gene matches. The CDR3 bases that were read are TGTGCCAGCAGCAGAGAGGACAGGAAGACTGAA. The encoded protein is CASSREDRKTE. The full-length CDR3 reads as CASSREDRKTEAFF.

This clone was seen many times. Read data end 3 residues before the CDR3 end; the end is taken from the germline J gene. The rearrangement links TRBV7-8 to TRBJ1-1; 11 bases align to TRBD1. The CDR3 is 14 residues long. Germline V gene lookup returns CDR1 SGHVS and CDR2 FQNEAQ. Losses at the gene ends were 4 bases for V and 4 bases for J; bases not matched to a gene: 2. The CDR3 reads CASSSGTGGTEAFF. The CDR3 DNA, read in part, is TGTGCCAGCAGCTCTGGGACAGGGGGCACTGAA. The full variable domain, completed using reference TRBV7-8 and TRBJ1-1, is GAGVSQSPRYKVAKRGQDVALRCDPISGHVSLFWYQQALGQGPEFLTYFQNEAQLDKSGLPSDRFFAERPEGSVSTLKIQRTQQEDSAVYLCASSSGTGGTEAFFGQGTRLTVV.

This clone was counted at least ten times. The read falls 3 residues short of the CDR3 end, and the missing part is taken from the germline J gene. The J gene is TRBJ1-2, the V gene TRBV18; 7 positions match TRBD1. The germline V gene has CDR1 KGHSH and CDR2 LQKENI. CDR3 length: 13 amino acids. V dropped 6 bases and J dropped 4; count of bases not matched to a gene: 5. The CDR3: CASSPGQFYGYTF. The DNA read from the CDR3 is TGTGCCAGCTCTCCGGGACAGTTCTATGGC. Complete variable domain (other parts from reference TRBV18 and TRBJ1-2): NAGVMQNPRHLVRRRGQEARLRCSPMKGHSHVYWYRQLPEEGLKFMVYLQKENIIDESGMPKERFSAEFPKEGPSILRIQQVVRGDSAAYFCASSPGQFYGYTFGSGTRLTVV.

This clone came up many times. The sequence runs out 3 residues before the end of the CDR3; the remainder is reconstructed from the germline J gene. The V and J genes are TRBV9 and TRBJ1-2; 12 nucleotides agree with TRBD1. Germline V gene data show CDR1 as SGDLS and CDR2 as YYNGEE. This CDR3 has 17 residues. V gave up 0 bases and J gave up 7 bases; unmatched junction bases: 10. The CDR3 is CASSVDVGDRGRLGYTF. The DNA read from the CDR3 is TGTGCCAGCAGCGTAGATGTAGGGGACAGGGGGCGCCTTGGC.

This clone was picked up many times. The read is 3 residues too short to cover the CDR3 end, so that end is filled in from the germline J gene. V is TRBV2 and J is TRBJ2-4; weak D call: TRBD1 (5 bases). The CDR3 spans 16 residues. The germline V gene encodes CDR1 SNHLY and CDR2 FYNNEI. V shed 1 base and J shed 6 bases, with 16 bases lying between them. CDR3 region: CASSEVAGPSRNIQYF. The covered CDR3 bases are TGTGCCAGCAGTGAAGTTGCAGGGCCGTCGAGAAACATT.

This clone came up many times. The read finishes 3 residues shy of the CDR3 end, and the germline J gene is used to complete it. This sequence joins TRBV6-1 and TRBJ2-3; TRBD2 matches at 8 bases. V lost 2 bases to trimming and J lost 3 bases; unmatched junction nucleotides: 10. CDR1 MNHNS and CDR2 SASEGT come from the germline V gene. The CDR3 consists of 17 residues. CDR3 bases read: TGTGCCAGCAGTGAATGGGTTAGCGGGATTGGTACAGATACG. Protein product: CASSEWVSGIGTDT. The full-length CDR3 reads as CASSEWVSGIGTDTQYF.

In its sample, this clone was seen many times. The observed sequence ends 3 residues before the CDR3 terminus, with the missing tail filled in from the germline J gene. The chain has TRBV23-1 and TRBJ2-1; the match to TRBD2 covers 11 bases. TRBV23-1 carries the ORF label, with uncertain function. V trimming: 0 bases; J trimming: 7 bases; junction bases outside the gene matches: 5. The CDR3 consists of 16 residues. The CDR3 region is CASSQSVAGGGNEQFF. CDR3 bases read: TGCGCCAGCAGTCAATCGGTAGCGGGAGGGGGTAATGAG.

This clone was observed many times. The read terminates 3 residues ahead of where the CDR3 ends, so the germline J gene completes it. The genes are TRBV5-1 and TRBJ1-1; possibly TRBD1 for D (5 bases). The CDR3 spans 15 residues. In germline, CDR1 is SGHRS, CDR2 YFSETQ. Between the trimmed V and J ends, which lost 0 bases and 0 bases, there was a span of 9 bases. CDR3 region: CASSLGEGMNTEAFF. The CDR3 DNA, read in part, is TGCGCCAGCAGCTTGGGGGAGGGGATGAACACTGAA.

In this sample, this clone turned up many times. The part of the CDR3 DNA that was read is TGTGCCAGCAGCTCGGGTCCAGGACTAGATCTCTACAATGAG. The encoded protein is CASSSGPGLDLYNE. The complete CDR3 sequence is CASSSGPGLDLYNEQFF. The V call is TRBV12-3 or TRBV12-4, the J call TRBJ2-1; the match to TRBD2 covers 7 bases. The read ends 3 residues early relative to the CDR3; the germline J gene fills the gap. There are 17 residues in the CDR3. The V gene end was trimmed by 6 bases and the J gene end by 3 bases; junction bases not matched to a gene: 14.

Many counts were recorded for this clone. The CDR3 is cut off 3 residues early in the read; its end comes from the germline J gene. The rearrangement uses TRBV19 and TRBJ2-3; 9 bases line up with TRBD2. Germline V CDR1 and CDR2: LNHDA, SQIVND (reference sequence). This CDR3 has 17 amino acids. The V and J ends lost 3 bases and 0 bases, in that order; junction bases with no gene match: 7. The CDR3 bases that were read are TGTGCCAGTAGTATGTTAGCGGGAGTAACTAGCACAGATACG. Protein sequence: CASSMLAGVTSTDT. The full CDR3 is CASSMLAGVTSTDTQYF.

Many counts were recorded for this clone. CDR3 DNA (partial): TGTGCCAGCAAGGGGTACACTGAA. It yields the protein CASKGYTE. The complete CDR3 protein is CASKGYTEAFF. This chain connects TRBV19 to TRBJ1-1, with D possibly being TRBD1 (5 bases). The read finishes 3 residues shy of the CDR3 end, and the germline J gene is used to complete it. The CDR3 consists of 11 residues. Looked up from germline, CDR1 is LNHDA and CDR2 is SQIVND (reference sequence). V was shortened by 9 bases and J by 3 bases, with 8 bases between the two germline ends.

This clone has ten or more counts. CDR3 amino acids: CAWSAQGHNSPLHF. CDR3 bases read: TGTGCCTGGAGTGCACAGGGCCATAATTCACCC. This chain connects TRBV30 to TRBJ1-6, with D perhaps TRBD1 (6 bases). The read terminates 3 residues ahead of where the CDR3 ends, so the germline J gene completes it. Trimming removed 1 base from V and 5 bases from J, with 9 bases in between. The CDR3 consists of 14 residues. CDR1 GTSNPN and CDR2 SVGIG come from the germline V gene (reference sequence).

Ten or more counts support this clone. The read terminates 3 residues ahead of where the CDR3 ends, so the germline J gene completes it. J is TRBJ2-1 and V is TRBV29-1, with 10 bases identical to TRBD2. CDR3 size: 16 residues. V was clipped by 7 bases and J by 5 bases; unmatched bases: 14. Germline V CDR1 and CDR2: SQVTM, ANQGSEA. CDR3 DNA, as far as it was read: TGCAGCGCCAGAAAAGGGCCGGGACTAGCGAACAATGAG. Translating gives CSARKGPGLANNE. The CDR3 in its entirety is CSARKGPGLANNEQFF.

This clone was seen repeatedly, ten times or more. The CDR3 is cut off 3 residues early in the read; its end comes from the germline J gene. The rearrangement uses TRBV12-3 or TRBV12-4 and TRBJ2-7, with 9 nucleotides matching TRBD1. The CDR3 sequence is 16 residues long. Trimming at V came to 6 bases and at J to 5 bases, leaving 14 bases not matched to a gene. The sequenced part of the CDR3 DNA is TGTGCCAGCAGCCCAATTGCCGGGACAGGGTCCCACGAG. This codes for CASSPIAGTGSHE. The entire CDR3 protein reads CASSPIAGTGSHEQYF.

This clone was counted at least ten times. CDR3 sequence reads: CASSPRGGSTDTQYF. Incomplete CDR3 DNA: TGTGCCAGCAGCCCACGCGGCGGGAGCACAGATACG. The gene calls are TRBV7-3 and TRBJ2-3, with D possibly matching TRBD2 (5 bases). The read gets to within 3 residues of the CDR3 end, and the germline J gene fills in the rest. This CDR3 is 15 amino acids long. Per the germline V gene, CDR1 is SGHTA and CDR2 is FQGTGA. Trimming pared 5 bases from V and 0 bases from J, leaving 12 bases between.

This clone was seen ten or more times. The read gets to within 3 residues of the CDR3 end, and the germline J gene fills in the rest. The V and J genes are TRBV5-1 and TRBJ2-3; D not certain. CDR3 length: 14 residues. Between the trimmed V and J ends, which lost 0 bases and 4 bases, there was a span of 9 bases. Germline CDR1 SGHRS, CDR2 YFSETQ. The DNA read from the CDR3 is TGCGCCAGCAGCTTGGCCCTGACTTCAGATACG. It specifies CASSLALTSDT. The full-length CDR3 reads as CASSLALTSDTQYF.

In regard to this clone: The CDR3 goes on 3 residues after the read ends, and that part is filled in from the germline J gene. The J gene is TRBJ2-2, the V gene TRBV7-3; 10 bases line up with TRBD2. This CDR3 has 15 amino acids. Germline values: CDR1 SGHTA, CDR2 FQGTGA. After removal of 3 bases from V and 5 bases from J, the junction contained 3 bases not matched to a gene. The CDR3 DNA, read in part, is TGTGCCAGCAGCTTGCTAGCGGGAGAAACCGGGGAG. Protein product: CASSLLAGETGE. The complete CDR3 reads CASSLLAGETGELFF.

This clone was counted ten times or more. From the germline J gene comes the end of the CDR3, since the read stops 3 residues before it. This chain uses TRBV20-1 with TRBJ1-1, with TRBD1 as a possible D gene (5 bases). V lost 1 base and J 7 bases, leaving 16 bases between the germline ends. The CDR3 is made up of 14 amino acids. Germline V gene sequence: CDR1 DFQATT, CDR2 SNEGSKA (reference sequence). CDR3: CSARVLGTLGEAFF. Partial CDR3 DNA: TGCAGTGCTAGAGTGTTGGGGACTCTGGGTGAA.

The sample holds many counts of this clone. The CDR3 is cut off 3 residues early in the read; its end comes from the germline J gene. V is TRBV28 and J is TRBJ2-1, with 8 positions matching TRBD1. The V gene end was trimmed by 1 base and the J gene end by 5 bases; junction bases not matched to a gene: 13. Germline CDR1 MDHEN, CDR2 SYDVKM. The CDR3 extends over 18 amino acids. The CDR3 loop reads CASSLFGTGLVGNNEQFF. CDR3 DNA, as far as it was read: TGTGCCAGCAGTTTATTCGGGACAGGCTTAGTCGGGAACAATGAG.

This clone was counted many times. The read ends 3 residues before the CDR3 terminus; that terminus is restored from the germline J gene. This sequence joins TRBV5-1 and TRBJ1-1; D gene ambiguous. This CDR3 region has 14 residues. Germline V gene data show CDR1 as SGHRS and CDR2 as YFSETQ. V lost 4 bases and J 0 bases, leaving 10 bases between the germline ends. Here the CDR3 reads CASSVSVLNTEAFF. The DNA read from the CDR3 is TGCGCCAGCAGCGTGTCGGTCCTGAACACTGAA.

This clone occurred many times. Coverage ceases 3 residues before the CDR3 finishes, and the germline J gene fills in the end. This chain uses TRBV5-6 with TRBJ2-1; 7 bases fit TRBD2. Germline loops: CDR1 SGHDT, CDR2 YYEEEE. The CDR3 runs 14 residues. V lost 1 base to trimming and J lost 7 bases; unmatched junction nucleotides: 5. CDR3 region: CASSLSGGGNEQFF. Incomplete CDR3 DNA: TGTGCCAGCAGCTTGTCGGGGGGAGGGAATGAG.

This clone occurred many times. The CDR3 end falls 3 residues outside the read, so it is completed with the germline J gene. The rearrangement uses TRBV7-8 and TRBJ1-1; D not resolved. V gave up 5 bases and J gave up 1 base, with 14 bases separating them. The CDR3 runs to 15 residues. Germline V gene lookup returns CDR1 SGHVS and CDR2 FQNEAQ. CDR3 DNA (partial): TGTGCCAGCAGCCCAGTCAGGTCTCAGAACACTGAA. This codes for CASSPVRSQNTE. Given in full, the CDR3 is CASSPVRSQNTEAFF.

This clone was recorded at least ten times. The read ends 3 residues before the CDR3 terminus; that terminus is restored from the germline J gene. The J gene is TRBJ1-1, the V gene TRBV7-2; possibly TRBD1 for D (5 bases). The CDR3 totals 13 residues. CDR1 is SGHTA, CDR2 FQGNSA, per germline. V was trimmed by 5 bases and J by 4 bases, leaving 11 bases between them. The CDR3 spells CASSPGLGTEAFF. CDR3 DNA (partial): TGTGCCAGCAGCCCGGGACTTGGCACTGAA.

This clone was counted many times. The read gets to within 3 residues of the CDR3 end, and the germline J gene fills in the rest. The V and J genes are TRBV2 and TRBJ2-7, with 9 bases fitting TRBD1. Looked up from germline, CDR1 is SNHLY and CDR2 is FYNNEI. The trim removed 6 bases at V and 1 base at J, leaving 1 base unmatched. The CDR3 covers 13 residues. CDR3 protein: CASRDRGSYEQYF. The part of the CDR3 DNA that was read is TGTGCCAGCAGGGACAGGGGTTCCTACGAG.

This clone occurred many times. Read sequence stops 3 residues before the CDR3 end, and the germline J gene provides the missing end. The V gene is TRBV7-2, the J gene TRBJ1-2; 9 nucleotides line up with TRBD1. Trimming removed 5 bases from V and 3 bases from J; junction bases left unmatched: 7. Germline loops: CDR1 SGHTA, CDR2 FQGNSA. The CDR3 is 15 residues long. CDR3 bases read: TGTGCCAGCAGCACGACCGGGACAGGGCACTATGGC. It translates to CASSTTGTGHYG. In full, the CDR3 is CASSTTGTGHYGYTF.